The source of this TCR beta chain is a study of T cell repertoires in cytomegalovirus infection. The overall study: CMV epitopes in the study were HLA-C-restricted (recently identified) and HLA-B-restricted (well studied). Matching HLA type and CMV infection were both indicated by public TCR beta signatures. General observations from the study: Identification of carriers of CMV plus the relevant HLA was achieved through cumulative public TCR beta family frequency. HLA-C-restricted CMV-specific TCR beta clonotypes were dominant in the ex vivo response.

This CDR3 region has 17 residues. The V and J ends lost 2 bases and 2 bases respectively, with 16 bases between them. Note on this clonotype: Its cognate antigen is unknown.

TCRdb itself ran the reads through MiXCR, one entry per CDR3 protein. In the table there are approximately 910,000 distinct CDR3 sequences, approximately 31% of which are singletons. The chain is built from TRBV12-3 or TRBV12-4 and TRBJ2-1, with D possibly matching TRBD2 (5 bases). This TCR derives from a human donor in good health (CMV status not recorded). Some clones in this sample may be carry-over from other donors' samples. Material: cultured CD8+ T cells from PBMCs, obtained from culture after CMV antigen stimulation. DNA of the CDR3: TGTGCCAGCAGTTTAACCGCGGGCCAGCCACCCTACAATGAGCAGTTCTTC. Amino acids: CASSLTAGQPPYNEQFF.